Listed here is a single T cell receptor beta chain. The data derive from a study of blood T cell repertoires in COVID-19. Clones were read by immunoSEQ multiplex PCR, and TCRdb kept only the in-frame ones, dropping some. The sample contains roughly 250,000 clones, 88% of which appear only once. J gave up 5 bases and V 6 bases, and 8 bases lay outside the gene matches. Looked up from germline, CDR1 is MGHDK and CDR2 is SYGVNS. CDR3 length: 14 residues. Sequencing was carried out using peripheral blood. The genes are TRBV25-1 and TRBJ1-1; TRBD1 matches 8 bases. This receptor was identified in a woman in her thirties or forties who had recovered from COVID-19. The CDR3 region has the DNA TGTGCCAGCAGCCTCGACAGGGGTCGGACTGAAGCTTTCTTT. As protein: CASSLDRGRTEAFF.